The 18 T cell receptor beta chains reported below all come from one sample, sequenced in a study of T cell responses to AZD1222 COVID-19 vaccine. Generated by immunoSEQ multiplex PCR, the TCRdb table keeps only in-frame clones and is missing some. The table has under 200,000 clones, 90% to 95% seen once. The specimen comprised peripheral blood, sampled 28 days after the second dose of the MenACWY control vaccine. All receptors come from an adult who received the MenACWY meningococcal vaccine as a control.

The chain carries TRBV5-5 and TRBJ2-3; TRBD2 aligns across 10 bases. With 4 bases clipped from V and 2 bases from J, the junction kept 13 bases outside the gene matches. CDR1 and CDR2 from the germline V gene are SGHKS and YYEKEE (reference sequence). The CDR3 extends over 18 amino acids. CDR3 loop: CASSPRTSGVSLTDTQYF. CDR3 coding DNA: TGTGCCAGCAGCCCGAGGACTAGCGGAGTATCCCTCACAGATACGCAGTATTTT.

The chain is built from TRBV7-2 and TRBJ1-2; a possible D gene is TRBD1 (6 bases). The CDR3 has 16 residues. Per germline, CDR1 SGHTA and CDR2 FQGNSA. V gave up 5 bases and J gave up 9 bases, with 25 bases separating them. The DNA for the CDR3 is TGTGCCAGCAGCGTCGATCGGACGAGGGGGGGAGATAGCTACACCTTC. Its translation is CASSVDRTRGGDSYTF.

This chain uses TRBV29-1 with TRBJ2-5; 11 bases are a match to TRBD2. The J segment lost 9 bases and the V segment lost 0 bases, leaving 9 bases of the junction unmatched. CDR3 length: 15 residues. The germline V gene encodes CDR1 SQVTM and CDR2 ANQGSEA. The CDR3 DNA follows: TGCAGCGTTGAAGAGGGACTAGCGGTTCGGTTGGCCCAGTACTTC. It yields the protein CSVEEGLAVRLAQYF.

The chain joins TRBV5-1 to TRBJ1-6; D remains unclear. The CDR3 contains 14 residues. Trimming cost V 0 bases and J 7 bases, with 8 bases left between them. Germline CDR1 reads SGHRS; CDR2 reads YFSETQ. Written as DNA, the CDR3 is TGCGCCAGCAGCTTGGTGCCTGGGAATTCACCCCTCCACTTT. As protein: CASSLVPGNSPLHF.

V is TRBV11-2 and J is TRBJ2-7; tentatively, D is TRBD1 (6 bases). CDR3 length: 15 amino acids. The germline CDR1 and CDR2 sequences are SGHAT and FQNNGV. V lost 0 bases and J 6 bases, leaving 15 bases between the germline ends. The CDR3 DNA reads TGTGCCAGCAGCTTAGAAAGGGACACGGGGATCGAGCAGTACTTC. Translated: CASSLERDTGIEQYF.

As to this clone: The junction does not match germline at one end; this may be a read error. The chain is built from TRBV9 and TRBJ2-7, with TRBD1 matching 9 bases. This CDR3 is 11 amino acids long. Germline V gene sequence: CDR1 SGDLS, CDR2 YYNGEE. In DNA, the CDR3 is TGTGCCAGCAGCGTCGGGACAGGGCCTTTTTTC. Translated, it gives CASSVGTGPFF.

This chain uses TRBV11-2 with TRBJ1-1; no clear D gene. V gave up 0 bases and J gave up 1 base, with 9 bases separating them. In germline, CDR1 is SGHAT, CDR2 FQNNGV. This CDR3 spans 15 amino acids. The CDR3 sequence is CASSLELLSNTEAFF. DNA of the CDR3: TGTGCCAGCAGCTTAGAGCTGCTGTCGAACACTGAAGCTTTCTTT.

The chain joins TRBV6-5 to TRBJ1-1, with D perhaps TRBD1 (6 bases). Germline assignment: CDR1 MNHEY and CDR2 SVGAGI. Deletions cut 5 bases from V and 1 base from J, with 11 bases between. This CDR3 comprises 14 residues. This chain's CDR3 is CASSPTGENTEAFF. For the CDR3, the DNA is TGTGCCAGCAGTCCGACAGGTGAGAACACTGAAGCTTTCTTT.

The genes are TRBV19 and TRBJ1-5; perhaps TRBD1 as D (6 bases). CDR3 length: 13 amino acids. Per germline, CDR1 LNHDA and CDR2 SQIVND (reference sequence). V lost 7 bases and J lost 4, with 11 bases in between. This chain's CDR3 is CASNNRANQPQHF. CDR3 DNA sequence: TGTGCCAGTAACAACAGGGCAAATCAGCCCCAGCATTTT.

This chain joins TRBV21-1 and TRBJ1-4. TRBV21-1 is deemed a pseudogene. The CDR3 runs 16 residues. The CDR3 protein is CASSKGLRGGDEKLFF. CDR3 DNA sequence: TGTGCCAGCAGCAAAGGCCTCAGGGGCGGGGATGAAAAACTGTTTTTT.

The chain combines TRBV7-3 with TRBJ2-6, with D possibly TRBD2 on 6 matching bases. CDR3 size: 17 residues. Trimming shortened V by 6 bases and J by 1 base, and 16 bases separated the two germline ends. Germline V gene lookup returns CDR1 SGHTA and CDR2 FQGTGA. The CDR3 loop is CASSPVSGGSGANVLTF. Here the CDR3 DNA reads TGTGCCAGCAGTCCTGTTAGCGGAGGGTCTGGGGCCAACGTCCTGACTTTC.

CDR3 coding DNA: TGTGCCACCAGCAGAGATATACGGAGAGAAAAACTGTTTTTT. It codes for CATSRDIRREKLFF. This chain joins TRBV15 and TRBJ1-4; D remains unclear. Germline assignment: CDR1 LNHNV and CDR2 YYDKDF (reference sequence). V was cut by 0 bases and J by 8 bases, with 10 bases left in between. There are 14 residues in the CDR3.

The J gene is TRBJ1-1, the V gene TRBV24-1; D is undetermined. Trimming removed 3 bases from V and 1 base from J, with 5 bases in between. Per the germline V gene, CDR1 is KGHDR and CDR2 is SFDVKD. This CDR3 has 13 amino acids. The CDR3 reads CATSDIENTEAFF. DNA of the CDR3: TGTGCCACCAGTGATATTGAGAACACTGAAGCTTTCTTT.

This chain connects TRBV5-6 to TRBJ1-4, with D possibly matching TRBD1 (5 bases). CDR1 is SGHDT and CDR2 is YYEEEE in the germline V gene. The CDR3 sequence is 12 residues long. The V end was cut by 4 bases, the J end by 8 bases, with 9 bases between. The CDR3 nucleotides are TGTGCCAGCAGCCGGGGCGTCGAAAAACTGTTTTTT. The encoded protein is CASSRGVEKLFF.

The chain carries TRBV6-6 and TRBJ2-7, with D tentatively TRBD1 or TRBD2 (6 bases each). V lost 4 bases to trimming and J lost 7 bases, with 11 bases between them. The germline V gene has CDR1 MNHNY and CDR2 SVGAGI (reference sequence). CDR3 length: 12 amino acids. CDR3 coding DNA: TGTGCCAGCAGTTGGGGGGCTCGGGAGCAGTACTTC. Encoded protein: CASSWGAREQYF.

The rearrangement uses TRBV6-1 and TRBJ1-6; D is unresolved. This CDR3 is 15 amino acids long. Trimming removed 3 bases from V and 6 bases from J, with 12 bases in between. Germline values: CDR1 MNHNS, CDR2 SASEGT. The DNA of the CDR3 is TGTGCCAGCAGTGACACAGCTCTCTTTAATTCACCCCTCCACTTT. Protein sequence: CASSDTALFNSPLHF.

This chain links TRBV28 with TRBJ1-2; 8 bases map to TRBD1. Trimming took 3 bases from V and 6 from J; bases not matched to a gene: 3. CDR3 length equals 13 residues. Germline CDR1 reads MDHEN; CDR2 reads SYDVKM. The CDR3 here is CASSLQGANGYTF. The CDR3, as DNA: TGTGCCAGCAGTTTGCAGGGGGCGAATGGCTACACCTTC.

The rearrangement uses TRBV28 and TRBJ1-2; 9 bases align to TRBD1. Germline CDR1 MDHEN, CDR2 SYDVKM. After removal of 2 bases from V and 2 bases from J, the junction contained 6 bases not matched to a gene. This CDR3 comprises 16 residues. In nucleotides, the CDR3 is TGTGCCAGCAGTTTACCGGGACAGGGTTTCAACTATGGCTACACCTTC. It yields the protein CASSLPGQGFNYGYTF.